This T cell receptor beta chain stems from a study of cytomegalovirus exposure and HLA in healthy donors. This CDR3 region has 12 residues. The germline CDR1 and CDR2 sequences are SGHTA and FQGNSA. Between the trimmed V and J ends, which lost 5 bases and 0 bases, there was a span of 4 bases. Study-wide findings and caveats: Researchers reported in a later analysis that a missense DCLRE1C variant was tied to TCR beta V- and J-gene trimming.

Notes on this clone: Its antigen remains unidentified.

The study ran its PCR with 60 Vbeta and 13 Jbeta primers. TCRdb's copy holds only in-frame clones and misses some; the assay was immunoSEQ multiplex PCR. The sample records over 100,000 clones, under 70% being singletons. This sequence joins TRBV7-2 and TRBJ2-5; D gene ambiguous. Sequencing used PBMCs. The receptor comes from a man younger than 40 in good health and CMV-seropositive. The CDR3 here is CASSRYQETQYF. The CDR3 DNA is TGTGCCAGCAGCCGGTACCAAGAGACCCAGTACTTC.